This TCR beta chain was captured in a study of metastatic and nonmetastatic thyroid tumors. The wider study: Peripheral blood and tumor or nodule samples from malignant and benign thyroid patients were compared.

Regarding this clone: Its specificity is unknown.

The authors' processing: The authors used CDR3 differences across clinicopathological groups to build a distant-metastasis classifier for papillary thyroid cancer. Via MiXCR, TCRdb re-called the PCR reads. The V and J calls and clone size come from TCRdb's table, not from the authors' own analysis. The sample includes fewer than 35,000 clones, about 25% seen only once; the top ten take 2.4%. Every patient underwent thyroid surgery untreated. CDR1 and CDR2 from the germline V gene are MRHNA and SNTAGT. The V end lost 6 bases, the J end lost 4 bases, and 31 bases lay between the germline ends. The CDR3 totals 19 residues. Findings and caveats of the study: As reported, TCR beta diversity in blood and tumor was significantly higher in malignant thyroid tumors than in benign nodules.

Sequencing was performed on blood. The receptor comes from a female donor with papillary thyroid cancer or a benign thyroid nodule (not recorded which). Some clones in this sample may be carry-over from other donors' samples. V usage is TRBV6-4 and J usage is TRBJ2-7; possibly TRBD2 for D (6 bases). CDR3 DNA sequence: TGTGCCAGCAGGACCCTCGGAATAGCGGTAGGGCCCAGGGCGTACGAGCAGTACTTC. It yields the protein CASRTLGIAVGPRAYEQYF.